This T cell receptor (beta chain) was retrieved from a study of regulatory T cells in long-lasting Graves disease. Relying on iRepertoire HTBI primers and Arm-PCR of CDR3 regions, the team built TCR beta libraries. TCRdb reprocessed the multiplex PCR reads with MiXCR, giving one entry per CDR3 protein. The profile shows 400,000 to 450,000 distinct CDR3 sequences, about 16% of them singletons. This clonotype was detected ten times or more. Time point defined: newly diagnosed GD, antithyroid drugs for less than 3 months. PBMC-extracted RNA yielded the TCR library. These data also featured in a second study, about T cells in Graves' hyperthyroidism and ophthalmopathy.

The sequencing used peripheral blood mononuclear cells (PBMCs), collected at new diagnosis, from a patient treated with antithyroid drugs. This TCR derives from a woman aged 25-40 years with Graves disease.

The CDR3 DNA reads as TGTGCCAGCAGTGATGAGGGGGCCCTCTATGGCTACACCTTC. Translating gives CASSDEGALYGYTF. The genes are TRBV6-1 and TRBJ1-2; 7 nucleotides match TRBD1. This CDR3 has 14 residues. CDR1 is MNHNS, CDR2 SASEGT, per germline. Trimming took 3 bases from V and 4 from J; bases not matched to a gene: 5.